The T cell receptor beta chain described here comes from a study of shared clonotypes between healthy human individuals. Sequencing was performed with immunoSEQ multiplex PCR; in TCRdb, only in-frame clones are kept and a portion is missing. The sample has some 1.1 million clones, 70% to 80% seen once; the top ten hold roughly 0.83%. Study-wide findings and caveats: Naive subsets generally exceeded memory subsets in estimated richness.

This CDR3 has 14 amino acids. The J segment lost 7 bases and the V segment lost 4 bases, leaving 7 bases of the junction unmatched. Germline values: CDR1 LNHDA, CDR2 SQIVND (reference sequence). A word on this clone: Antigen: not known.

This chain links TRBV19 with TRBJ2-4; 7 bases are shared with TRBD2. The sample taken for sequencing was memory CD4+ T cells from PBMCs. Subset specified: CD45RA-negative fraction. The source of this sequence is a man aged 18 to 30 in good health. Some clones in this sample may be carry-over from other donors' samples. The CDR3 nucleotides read TGTGCCAGTAGTAGAGCGGGATCGGGGAACATTCAGTACTTC. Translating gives CASSRAGSGNIQYF.